The source of this T cell receptor beta chain is a study of Ad26.COV2.S vaccination and SARS-CoV-2 variants. Study overall: Enrolled in COV1001, the donor was in the Ad26.COV2.S trial arm, which received the vaccine.

Treatment specified: around 19 received Ad26.COV2.S at low or high dose, single or two shots; five or six received placebo; per-sample allocation not given. Sampling took place 63 days after the first vaccine or placebo injection. Details on this clone: Its antigen is as yet unknown.

V lost 4 bases and J lost 0, with 12 bases in between. This CDR3 contains 16 residues. Germline V gives CDR1 MGHRA, CDR2 YSYEKL. Findings and caveats of the study: The TCR-based breadth and depth measures might underestimate overall T cell responses. Marked by substantial breadth, spike-specific CD8+ and CD4+ T cell responses were reportedly seen after vaccination. Measurement of non-spike TCR breadth gave similar results in vaccine and placebo recipients.

Generated by immunoSEQ multiplex PCR, the TCRdb table keeps only in-frame clones and is missing some. The repertoire consists of fewer than 500,000 clones, with about 90% occurring once and the leading ten covering 4.3%. The chain couples TRBV4-1 to TRBJ1-4; D gene unclear. The clonotype originates from a person aged 18-65 years who received the Ad26.COV2.S COVID-19 vaccine or a placebo. Here the sequenced sample was peripheral blood, taken in a trial of Ad26.COV2.S vaccine versus placebo. The CDR3 spells CASSPFAGATNEKLFF. The CDR3 coding sequence is TGCGCCAGCAGCCCATTCGCGGGAGCAACTAATGAAAAACTGTTTTTT.